Included here is one TCR beta chain sequence, with context. Its cognate antigen is unknown. CDR1 LGHNA and CDR2 YSLEER come from the germline V gene. V was clipped by 8 bases and J by 6 bases, with 17 bases between them. This CDR3 is built from 14 residues. Time point indicated: cycle 4 day 1 (C4D1), after less than seven weeks of nivolumab. Relapses following autologous stem cell transplantation were seen in all patients, with brentuximab vedotin exposure varying. Magnetic negative selection purified CD4+ T cells from thawed PBMCs. Measured with immunoSEQ multiplex PCR; TCRdb has only the in-frame clones, and not every one. The sample lists 15,000 to 20,000 clones, 65% to 80% occurring once. The data originate from a study of PD-1 blockade in classical Hodgkin lymphoma. Study-wide points: Lower baseline TCR diversity was reported for newly diagnosed patients than for healthy donors. Individuals who commenced nivolumab within less than 1 year of ASCT were excluded. It was among complete responders that baseline diversity resembled that of newly diagnosed patients.

The source is a human donor with classical Hodgkin lymphoma. The input for sequencing was CD4+ T cells from blood, taken before the fourth cycle of nivolumab. The J gene is TRBJ2-1, the V gene TRBV4-3; no definite D call. The chain's CDR3 is CASGRGPPSNEQFF. CDR3 DNA: TGCGCCAGCGGGCGCGGCCCCCCGAGCAATGAGCAGTTCTTC.